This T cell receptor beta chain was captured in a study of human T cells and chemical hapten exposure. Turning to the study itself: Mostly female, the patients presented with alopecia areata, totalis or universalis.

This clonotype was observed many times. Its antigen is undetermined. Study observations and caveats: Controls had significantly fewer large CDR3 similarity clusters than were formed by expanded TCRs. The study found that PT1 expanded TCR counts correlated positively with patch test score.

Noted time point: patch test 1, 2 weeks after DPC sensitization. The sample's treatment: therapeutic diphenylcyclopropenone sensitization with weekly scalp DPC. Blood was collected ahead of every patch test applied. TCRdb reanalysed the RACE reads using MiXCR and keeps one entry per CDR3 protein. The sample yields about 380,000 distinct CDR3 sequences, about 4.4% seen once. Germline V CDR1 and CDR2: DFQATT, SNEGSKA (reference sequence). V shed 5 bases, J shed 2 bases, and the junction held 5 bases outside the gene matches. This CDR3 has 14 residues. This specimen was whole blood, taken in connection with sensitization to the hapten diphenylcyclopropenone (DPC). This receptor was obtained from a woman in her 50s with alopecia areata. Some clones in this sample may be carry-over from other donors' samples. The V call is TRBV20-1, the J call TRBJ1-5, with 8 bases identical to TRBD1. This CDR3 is CSAWTGSGNQPQHF. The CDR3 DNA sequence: TGCAGTGCTTGGACAGGGTCGGGCAATCAGCCCCAGCATTTT.